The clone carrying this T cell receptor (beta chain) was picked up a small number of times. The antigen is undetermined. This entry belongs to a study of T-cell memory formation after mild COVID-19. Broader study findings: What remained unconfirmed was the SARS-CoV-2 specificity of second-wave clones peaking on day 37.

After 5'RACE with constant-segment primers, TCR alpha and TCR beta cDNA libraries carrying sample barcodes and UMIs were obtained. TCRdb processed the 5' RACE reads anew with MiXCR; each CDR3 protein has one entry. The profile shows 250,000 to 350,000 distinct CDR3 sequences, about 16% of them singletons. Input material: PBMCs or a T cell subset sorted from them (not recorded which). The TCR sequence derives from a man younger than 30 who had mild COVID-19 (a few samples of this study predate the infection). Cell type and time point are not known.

The CDR3 DNA reads as TGTGCCAGCAGCCAAGAAGTCCCCAGTGAGCAGTTCTTC. This sequence encodes CASSQEVPSEQFF. This chain joins TRBV14 and TRBJ2-1; D gene uncertain. Germline values: CDR1 SGHDN, CDR2 FVKESK. Trimming took 0 bases from V and 9 from J, leaving 9 bases between them. The CDR3 runs 13 residues.